The clone carrying this T cell receptor (beta chain) was picked up many times. Its antigen is unidentified. TCRdb re-analysed the reads in MiXCR, keeping a single row per CDR3 protein. In the table there are about 250,000 distinct CDR3 sequences, about 12% of which are singletons. Germline V gene data show CDR1 as MDHEN and CDR2 as SYDVKM. Between the trimmed V and J ends, which lost 3 bases and 4 bases, there was a span of 13 bases. This CDR3 contains 15 residues. This sample stems from a study of T cell repertoires in cytomegalovirus infection. Overall study context: Public TCR beta signatures provided an indication of both CMV infection and a matching HLA type.

Study-wide results and caveats: Adding up the frequency of public TCR beta families identified people who carried CMV plus the relevant HLA. The study found HLA-C-restricted CMV-specific TCR beta clonotypes dominating the ex vivo response.

Source material: PBMCs. The chain employs TRBV28 and TRBJ1-5; D is perhaps TRBD1 (6 bases). This clonotype originated in a human donor in good health (CMV status not recorded). Some clones in this sample may be carry-over from other donors' samples. The CDR3 here is CASSFGDRFNQPQHF. The CDR3 bases are TGTGCCAGCAGTTTCGGAGACAGGTTTAATCAGCCCCAGCATTTT.